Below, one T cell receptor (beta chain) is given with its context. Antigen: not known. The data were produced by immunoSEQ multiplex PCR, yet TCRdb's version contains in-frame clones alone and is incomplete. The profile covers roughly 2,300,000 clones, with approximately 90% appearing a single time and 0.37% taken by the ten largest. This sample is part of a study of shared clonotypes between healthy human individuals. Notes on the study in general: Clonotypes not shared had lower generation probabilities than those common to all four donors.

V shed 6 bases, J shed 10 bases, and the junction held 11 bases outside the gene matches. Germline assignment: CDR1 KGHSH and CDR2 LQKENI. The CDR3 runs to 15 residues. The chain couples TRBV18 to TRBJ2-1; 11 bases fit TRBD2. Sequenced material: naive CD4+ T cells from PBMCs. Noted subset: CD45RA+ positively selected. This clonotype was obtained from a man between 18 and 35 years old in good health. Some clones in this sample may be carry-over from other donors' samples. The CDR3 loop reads CASSLTSGGAGEQFF. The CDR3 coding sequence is TGTGCCAGCTCGTTAACTAGCGGGGGCGCCGGGGAGCAGTTCTTC.